This T cell receptor beta chain is drawn from a study of OX40 agonist ivuxolimab in advanced cancers. Overall study context: At doses from 0.01 to 10 mg/kg, patients were given intravenous ivuxolimab every 2 weeks. A mean age of roughly 62 years, range roughly 23 to 85, was recorded, and about 83% were male.

Repertoires were generated with immunoSEQ multiplex PCR, while TCRdb's copy carries only in-frame clones and drops some. The repertoire has 20,000 to 25,000 clones, around 90% of them found once; the top ten carry more than 55%. Notes on this clone: Its specificity is not known.

Findings and limits, study-wide: Partial responders at 0.1-3.0 mg/kg had among the lowest clonal expansion.

This CDR3 comprises 15 residues. Germline V gives CDR1 LNHNV, CDR2 YYDKDF (reference sequence). The V end was cut by 5 bases, the J end by 0 bases, with 11 bases between. Specimen: CD4+ or CD8+ T cells sorted from blood, collected in a trial of the OX40 agonist ivuxolimab. The chain has TRBV15 and TRBJ2-1; no definite D call. This TCR derives from an adult with an advanced solid tumor such as melanoma, head and neck, liver or kidney cancer. DNA for the CDR3: TGTGCCACCAGCGGTGAGGAGAGCTCCTACAATGAGCAGTTCTTC. It encodes CATSGEESSYNEQFF.